What follows are 31 T cell receptor beta chains derived from one specimen sequenced in a study of CD8 T cells in ankylosing spondylitis (TCRdb year 2017). What the research found in general, with its limitations: A TCR beta motif made up of several highly homologous amino acid variants appeared to be characteristic of blood from ankylosing spondylitis patients.

The library was made by 5' RACE. Sequenced using an Illumina HiSeq 2500. The public reads were reprocessed in TCRdb via fastp at Q25 and MiXCR, keeping in-frame beta chains. Every CDR3 protein is listed once, alongside the most common genes and DNA of its rows. Within this sample are approximately 400,000 distinct CDR3 sequences, with roughly 26% of them counted one time only. The top ten constitute about 0.92% of the sample. These receptors have no identified antigens. Sequencing was done on a sample of blood, either unsorted or a sorted T cell fraction (not recorded which). These receptors came from a male donor with ankylosing spondylitis.

This clonotype has a handful of counts. The rearrangement uses TRBV10-2 and TRBJ2-7; D remains ambiguous. The CDR3 runs to 13 residues. Trimming took off 2 bases at V and 0 bases at J, with 5 bases between the two ends. CDR1 is WSHSY, CDR2 SAAADI, per germline. The chain's CDR3 is CASSEGPSYEQYV. CDR3 nucleotide sequence: TGCGCCAGCAGTGAGGGGCCCTCCTACGAGCAGTACGTC.

This clonotype came up a few times. The chain links TRBV12-3 or TRBV12-4 to TRBJ2-7; 13 bases align to TRBD2. The J segment lost 0 bases and the V segment lost 5 bases, leaving 4 bases of the junction unmatched. The CDR3 is 16 amino acids. The CDR3 bases are TGTGCCAGCAGTGGGACTAGCGGGACAAGCTCCTACGAGCAGTACTTC. It yields the protein CASSGTSGTSSYEQYF.

The chain carries TRBV30 and TRBJ1-2, with 8 bases fitting TRBD1. Germline lookup yields CDR1 GTSNPN and CDR2 SVGIG (reference sequence). The CDR3 is 15 residues long. The V and J ends lost 2 bases and 2 bases, in that order; junction bases with no gene match: 7. The CDR3 DNA is TGTGCCTGGAGTCCCTGGACAGGGTCGAACTATGGCTACACCTTC. Amino acids: CAWSPWTGSNYGYTF.

The J gene is TRBJ2-1, the V gene TRBV11-3; 9 bases agree with TRBD2. There are 14 residues in the CDR3. In germline, CDR1 is SGHNT, CDR2 YENEEA. The ends lost 5 bases at V and 9 bases at J; junction bases unmatched: 8. The CDR3 spells CASSPGLATAEQFF. In nucleotides, the CDR3 is TGTGCCAGCAGCCCCGGACTAGCGACCGCTGAGCAGTTCTTC.

This clonotype was seen a handful of times. The V call is TRBV4-2, the J call TRBJ1-4; TRBD1 is a possible D gene (6 bases). The CDR3 is 18 amino acids. The ends were cut back, 4 bases at V and 0 bases at J, with 18 bases in the middle. Germline V lookup: CDR1 LGHNA, CDR2 YNFKEQ. The CDR3 protein is CASSRRIQDRTTNEKLFF. The CDR3 DNA follows: TGTGCCAGCAGCCGCCGGATCCAGGACAGAACAACTAATGAAAAACTGTTTTTT.

This chain joins TRBV6-2 or TRBV6-3 and TRBJ2-1; D might be TRBD1 or TRBD2, each matching 5 bases. CDR1 is MNHEY and CDR2 is SVGEGT in the germline V gene. Trimming took 10 bases from V and 0 from J, leaving 13 bases between them. The CDR3 is 14 residues long. The CDR3 reads CATLRGASYNEQFF. As DNA, the CDR3 is TGTGCCACCCTAAGGGGAGCCTCCTACAATGAGCAGTTCTTC.

The J gene is TRBJ2-1, the V gene TRBV10-1; TRBD2 aligns across 11 bases. With V trimmed by 4 bases and J by 0 bases, 5 bases remained unmatched. Germline values: CDR1 WNHNN, CDR2 SYGVQD (reference sequence). This CDR3 region has 17 residues. In DNA, the CDR3 is TGCGCCAGCAGTGGGGGTACTAGCGGGAGCTCCTACAATGAGCAGTTCTTC. Protein: CASSGGTSGSSYNEQFF.

This chain links TRBV7-2 with TRBJ2-7; D assignment may be TRBD1 or TRBD2 (5 bases each). CDR1 SGHTA and CDR2 FQGNSA come from the germline V gene. V dropped 3 bases and J dropped 3 bases, with 12 bases sitting between them. The CDR3 runs to 14 residues. CDR3 DNA: TGTGCCAGCAGCTTGGGACCGGCCAACTACGAGCAGTACTTC. This gives the protein CASSLGPANYEQYF. The full variable domain, with the rest looked up from reference TRBV7-2 and TRBJ2-7, is GAGVSQSPSNKVTEKGKDVELRCDPISGHTALYWYRQSLGQGLEFLIYFQGNSAPDKSGLPSDRFSAERTGGSVSTLTIQRTQQEDSAVYLCASSLGPANYEQYFGPGTRLTVT.

The table lists this clonotype with a few counts. The V and J genes are TRBV2 and TRBJ2-1; D is unresolved. The CDR3 runs 13 residues. The V gene lost 9 bases and the J gene lost 6 bases, with 15 bases spanning the gap. The germline V gene has CDR1 SNHLY and CDR2 FYNNEI. CDR3 nucleotides: TGTGCCAGGGAGATTGGCAGATTCAATGAGCAGTTCTTC. The encoded protein is CAREIGRFNEQFF.

There are many counts of this clonotype. V usage is TRBV2 and J usage is TRBJ1-5, with 7 nucleotides matching TRBD1. The CDR3 is 14 residues long. The V gene's germline CDR1 is SNHLY and CDR2 FYNNEI. V lost 7 bases to trimming and J lost 6 bases; unmatched junction nucleotides: 9. The CDR3 DNA sequence: TGTGCCAGCAAGGTGGCAGGGGGATTTCAGCCCCAGCATTTT. It specifies CASKVAGGFQPQHF.

This clonotype was picked up a small number of times. The genes are TRBV20-1 and TRBJ2-7; D not resolved. The CDR3 spans 13 residues. CDR1 and CDR2 (germline): DFQATT, SNEGSKA (reference sequence). V shed 0 bases and J shed 0 bases, with 6 bases lying between them. For the CDR3, the DNA is TGCAGTGCTAGAGAGCTGGGCTCCTACGAGCAGTACTTC. It specifies CSARELGSYEQYF.

This clonotype occurred once. V is TRBV20-1 and J is TRBJ1-2, with 8 bases that match TRBD1. V trimming: 4 bases; J trimming: 8 bases; junction bases outside the gene matches: 9. The CDR3 has 13 amino acids. CDR1 and CDR2 from the germline V gene are DFQATT and SNEGSKA (reference sequence). The CDR3 nucleotides are TGCAGTGCTATGTTGGACAGGGCGGAAGGCTACACCTTC. Encoded protein: CSAMLDRAEGYTF.

There are a few counts of this clonotype. The V call is TRBV7-9, the J call TRBJ1-4, with 8 bases matching TRBD1. V trimming: 6 bases; J trimming: 8 bases; junction bases outside the gene matches: 8. CDR1 SEHNR and CDR2 FQNEAQ come from the germline V gene (reference sequence). The CDR3 is made up of 14 amino acids. In nucleotides, the CDR3 is TGTGCCAGCAGACAACCCAGGACAGGGGAAAAACTGTTTTTT. Translated: CASRQPRTGEKLFF.

This clonotype was observed a few times. The gene calls are TRBV2 and TRBJ1-2, with TRBD1 matching 7 bases. This CDR3 is built from 14 residues. CDR1 and CDR2 (germline): SNHLY, FYNNEI. Trimming at V came to 7 bases and at J to 2 bases, leaving 7 bases not matched to a gene. As DNA, the CDR3 is TGTGCCAGCAAAGGACAGGCATTAAACTATGGCTACACCTTC. It specifies CASKGQALNYGYTF.

The chain employs TRBV24-1 and TRBJ2-5; D perhaps matches TRBD2 (6 bases). The CDR3 extends over 16 amino acids. Trimming left V 0 bases short and J 4 bases short, with 14 bases between. From germline, CDR1 is KGHDR and CDR2 SFDVKD. The CDR3 region is CATSDLRAGSGETQYF. The CDR3 DNA sequence: TGTGCCACCAGTGATTTGCGGGCCGGGAGTGGAGAGACCCAGTACTTC.

This chain uses TRBV20-1 with TRBJ2-1, with 15 bases matching TRBD2. The V gene's germline CDR1 is DFQATT and CDR2 SNEGSKA (reference sequence). V lost 2 bases and J lost 8; bases outside the gene matches: 7. The CDR3 is made up of 16 amino acids. CDR3 bases: TGCAGTGCTAGAAGGGGGACTAGCGGGAGGCTGGATGAGCAGTTCTTC. Translating it yields CSARRGTSGRLDEQFF.

The chain couples TRBV6-2 or TRBV6-3 to TRBJ1-3; D gene unclear. Germline values: CDR1 MNHEY, CDR2 SVGEGT. V was trimmed by 2 bases and J by 0 bases, leaving 23 bases between them. This CDR3 comprises 20 residues. The CDR3 DNA is TGTGCCAGCAGTTACCCGGTCCCAGTAGGGTTAGGTAACTCTGGAAACACCATATATTTT. Protein product: CASSYPVPVGLGNSGNTIYF.

This clonotype came up a few times. The chain couples TRBV20-1 to TRBJ1-1, with 8 bases fitting TRBD1. The CDR3 consists of 14 residues. CDR1 DFQATT and CDR2 SNEGSKA come from the germline V gene (reference sequence). V was pared by 8 bases and J by 4 bases, with 12 bases of the junction left unmatched. As DNA, the CDR3 is TGCAGTCCCCGACAGGGGAACGTGGGCACTGAAGCTTTCTTT. The encoded protein is CSPRQGNVGTEAFF.

As concerns this clonotype: Compared with germline, one end of the junction differs, possibly owing to a read error. The chain couples TRBV7-2 to TRBJ2-6; perhaps TRBD1 as D (5 bases). CDR3 length: 16 residues. Germline V lookup: CDR1 SGHTA, CDR2 FQGNSA. The CDR3 bases are TGTGCCAGCAGCTTATGGAAAGGGAAAGGGGCCAACGCCCTGACTTTC. Its protein is CASSLWKGKGANALTF. Variable domain in full (rest from reference TRBV7-2 and TRBJ2-6): GAGVSQSPSNKVTEKGKDVELRCDPISGHTALYWYRQSLGQGLEFLIYFQGNSAPDKSGLPSDRFSAERTGGSVSTLTIQRTQQEDSAVYLCASSLWKGKGANALTFGAGSRLTVL.

The chain is built from TRBV6-1 and TRBJ1-5; a possible D gene is TRBD1 (6 bases). The CDR3 spans 15 residues. CDR1 and CDR2 from the germline V gene are MNHNS and SASEGT. The ends were cut back, 7 bases at V and 9 bases at J, with 22 bases in the middle. Here the CDR3 reads CASTPVAGAEGPQHF. DNA for the CDR3: TGTGCCAGCACTCCGGTTGCAGGGGCTGAAGGGCCCCAGCATTTT.

This chain links TRBV18 with TRBJ2-5; TRBD2 agrees at 8 bases. CDR3 size: 14 residues. Looked up from germline, CDR1 is KGHSH and CDR2 is LQKENI. J lost 4 bases, V lost 6 bases, and 7 bases had no gene match. The CDR3 here is CASSTGLVGETQYF. The CDR3 nucleotides are TGTGCCAGCTCGACGGGACTAGTGGGAGAGACCCAGTACTTC.

This clonotype has a handful of counts. The genes are TRBV20-1 and TRBJ2-5; 10 nucleotides line up with TRBD2. CDR3 length: 14 residues. Germline assignment: CDR1 DFQATT and CDR2 SNEGSKA (reference sequence). J lost 2 bases, V lost 4 bases, and 4 bases had no gene match. The CDR3 here is CSANPTSGQETQYF. The CDR3 DNA sequence: TGCAGTGCTAACCCGACTAGCGGGCAAGAGACCCAGTACTTC.

This clonotype was counted between two and nine times. The rearrangement uses TRBV20-1 and TRBJ2-7; weak D call: TRBD2 (5 bases). The CDR3 runs to 14 residues. From germline, CDR1 is DFQATT and CDR2 SNEGSKA (reference sequence). V lost 1 base and J lost 1, with 11 bases in between. The CDR3 DNA is TGCAGTGCTAGAGTTGGCGGGCGGTCCTACGAGCAGTACTTC. This encodes CSARVGGRSYEQYF.

The V and J genes are TRBV29-1 and TRBJ1-1; 8 bases are a match to TRBD1. The CDR3 sequence is 12 residues long. J was trimmed by 5 bases and V by 6 bases; bases with no gene match: 5. The germline V gene has CDR1 SQVTM and CDR2 ANQGSEA. The CDR3: CSVRDRSTEAFF. The CDR3 DNA sequence: TGCAGCGTCCGGGACAGGTCGACTGAAGCTTTCTTT. Together with reference TRBV29-1 and TRBJ1-1, the CDR3 gives the full variable domain: SAVISQKPSRDICQRGTSLTIQCQVDSQVTMMFWYRQQPGQSLTLIATANQGSEATYESGFVIDKFPISRPNLTFSTLTVSNMSPEDSSIYLCSVRDRSTEAFFGQGTRLTVV.

The chain is built from TRBV2 and TRBJ2-2; 8 nucleotides agree with TRBD1. CDR3 size: 14 residues. CDR1 is SNHLY and CDR2 is FYNNEI in the germline V gene. V was pared by 6 bases and J by 8 bases, with 8 bases of the junction left unmatched. The CDR3 is CASRDGTGSGELFF. DNA of the CDR3: TGTGCCAGCAGAGACGGGACAGGTTCTGGGGAGCTGTTTTTT.

This clonotype has a count of ten or more. V usage is TRBV5-1 and J usage is TRBJ1-1; D is unresolved. V lost 0 bases, J lost 1 base, and 10 bases lay in between. The CDR3 is made up of 15 amino acids. Germline V gene lookup returns CDR1 SGHRS and CDR2 YFSETQ. The CDR3 sequence: CASSLEPHGNTEAFF. CDR3 nucleotides: TGCGCCAGCAGCTTGGAGCCTCACGGGAACACTGAAGCTTTCTTT.

This clonotype was counted a single time. This chain joins TRBV20-1 and TRBJ2-7; D tentatively reads TRBD1 or TRBD2 (5 bases each). V was trimmed by 1 base and J by 4 bases, leaving 17 bases between them. The CDR3 is 15 residues long. Germline CDR1 and CDR2: DFQATT and SNEGSKA (reference sequence). CDR3 in DNA: TGCAGTGCTAGAGGTACAGGAGGATCGTGGTACGAGCAGTACTTC. Residues: CSARGTGGSWYEQYF.

This clonotype occurred a few times. The rearrangement uses TRBV10-3 and TRBJ2-7; D is perhaps TRBD1 (5 bases). V shed 3 bases and J shed 3 bases, with 6 bases lying between them. This CDR3 has 12 residues. Per germline, CDR1 ENHRY and CDR2 SYGVKD. The DNA of the CDR3 is TGTGCCATCAGTGAAAGGGGCTACGAGCAGTACTTC. It translates to CAISERGYEQYF.

The chain couples TRBV3-1 to TRBJ2-2; perhaps TRBD1 as D (5 bases). Germline CDR1 is LGHDT and CDR2 is YNNKEL (reference sequence). The CDR3 has 16 residues. Trimming removed 1 base from V and 4 bases from J, with 13 bases in between. The DNA of the CDR3 is TGTGCCAGCAGCCAAGCCCCTCAGGGTATCACCGGGGAGCTGTTTTTT. This sequence encodes CASSQAPQGITGELFF.

This chain uses TRBV3-1 with TRBJ1-1; D is undetermined. Germline assignment: CDR1 LGHDT and CDR2 YNNKEL (reference sequence). The CDR3 extends over 15 amino acids. The V and J ends lost 1 base and 0 bases respectively, with 9 bases between them. The CDR3 sequence is CASSQVLKVNTEAFF. CDR3 nucleotide sequence: TGTGCCAGCAGCCAAGTCTTGAAGGTGAACACTGAAGCTTTCTTT. The whole variable domain, filled in from reference TRBV3-1 and TRBJ1-1, reads DTAVSQTPKYLVTQMGNDKSIKCEQNLGHDTMYWYKQDSKKFLKIMFSYNNKELIINETVPNRFSPKSPDKAHLNLHINSLELGDSAVYFCASSQVLKVNTEAFFGQGTRLTVV.

This clonotype was seen more than once but under ten times. This rearrangement joins TRBV4-1 to TRBJ2-1; no clear D gene. Deletions cut 4 bases from V and 9 bases from J, with 10 bases between. CDR1 MGHRA and CDR2 YSYEKL come from the germline V gene. This CDR3 is 12 amino acids long. The CDR3 DNA follows: TGCGCCAGCAGCCGGATCCTCGGTGAGCAGTTCTTC. Its translation is CASSRILGEQFF.